These T cell receptor beta chains were read from a single sample in a study of memory CD4+ T cells and cytomegalovirus serostatus. The protocol was immunoSEQ multiplex PCR, while the TCRdb copy is restricted to in-frame clones and leaves out a portion. The table records roughly 50,000 clones, 82% of them present only once. Input material: memory CD4+ T cells from blood. These receptors all stem from an adult in good health and CMV-seronegative. Some clones in this sample may be carry-over from other donors' samples. Both conserved end residues are part of each CDR3. A D gene is named only where the DNA matches it firmly. Not every row has a clone size; where given, it reads once, few, many or a size class.

- TRBJ1-2 TRBV6-5 - TGTGCCAGCAGTTACCCCGGGGGGCATGGCTACACCTTC CASSYPGGHGYTF
- TRBJ1-6 TRBV4-2 - TGTGCCAGCAGCCAGGGTTTCGATAATTCACCCCTCCACTTT CASSQGFDNSPLHF
few TRBJ2-7 TRBV10-1 - TGCGCCAGCAGTGAGCAAGGGGGGATGGACGAGCAGTACTTC CASSEQGGMDEQYF
- TRBJ2-3 TRBV7-3 - TGTGCCAGCAGCTTGGGTCGAGCGTCAGATACGCAGTATTTT CASSLGRASDTQYF
- TRBJ2-7 TRBV6-5 TRBD2 TGTGCCAGCAGGGCTTGGGCTAGCGGACCCTACGAGCAGTACTTC CASRAWASGPYEQYF
- TRBJ1-1 TRBV28 - TGTGCCAGCGGTCTCCAGGCCCTGAACACTGAAGCTTTCTTT CASGLQALNTEAFF
- TRBJ1-2 TRBV5-5 - TGTGCCAGCAGCGCCCTCTCGAGAGGCTACACCTTC CASSALSRGYTF
- TRBJ2-1 TRBV5-1 - TGCGCCAGCAGCTTGGGACCGGGGTGGTCCTACAATGAGCAGTTCTTC CASSLGPGWSYNEQFF
- TRBJ2-1 TRBV6-4 TRBD2 TGTGCCAGCAGCTACCTCAGCGGGACCCCCTACAATGAGCAGTTCTTC CASSYLSGTPYNEQFF
- TRBJ1-2 TRBV4-1 - TGCGCCAGCAGCCAATCCTACCTTCAGGGGTATGGCTACACCTTC CASSQSYLQGYGYTF
- TRBJ1-1 TRBV7-8 TRBD1 TGTGCCAGCAGCTTCTCTGGGACAGGGGTTTTTGCTTTCTTT CASSFSGTGVFAFF
- TRBJ2-1 TRBV5-1 - TGCGCCAGCAGATATTTCGCGGGATTTGGGGTCAATGAGCAGTTCTTC CASRYFAGFGVNEQFF
- TRBJ2-1 TRBV4-2 TRBD2 TGTGCCAGCAGCCAAGTCATCGCTAGCGGGAGCTCCTACAATGAGCAGTTCTTC CASSQVIASGSSYNEQFF
few TRBJ2-7 TRBV19 TRBD2 TGTGCCAGTAGTCCGGGACTAGCGGGCCTAACCTACGAGCAGTACTTC CASSPGLAGLTYEQYF
- TRBJ2-5 TRBV7-2 TRBD2 TGTGCCAGCAGCGCCAATCCGGCGGGGGGGTACCAAGAGACCCAGTACTTC CASSANPAGGYQETQYF
- TRBJ2-2 TRBV7-4 - TGTGCCAGCAGCTTCCCACTGGGGGGCACCGGGGAGCTGTTTTTT CASSFPLGGTGELFF
- TRBJ2-2 TRBV18 - TGTGCCAGCCCCCCCCCACAGGGAAACACCGGGGAGCTGTTTTTT CASPPPQGNTGELFF
once TRBJ1-5 TRBV5-6 - TGTGCCAGCAGCTTACGGGGCGCGGGTCAGCCCCAGCATTTT CASSLRGAGQPQHF
- TRBJ2-7 TRBV27 TRBD2 TGTGCCAGCAGCTTCGATTTGACTTCGGGGGGGGAGCAGTACTTC CASSFDLTSGGEQYF
few TRBJ1-5 TRBV27 TRBD1 TGTGCCAGCAGTTTATGGCGTCCCACAGGGGAGAATAGCAATCAGCCCCAGCATTTT CASSLWRPTGENSNQPQHF
- TRBJ2-7 TRBV27 TRBD1 TGTGCCAGCAGTTCCGTGACAGGGGGCTACGAGCAGTACTTC CASSSVTGGYEQYF
- TRBJ2-7 TRBV6-6 TRBD2 TGTGCCAGCAACACACCCGGGACTAGCGGAAGCTACGAGCAGTACTTC CASNTPGTSGSYEQYF
- TRBJ1-2 TRBV5-4 TRBD1 TGTGCCAGCAGCTTGGTGGACAGGGATGATCGTGGCTACACCTTC CASSLVDRDDRGYTF
- TRBJ2-3 TRBV7-2 - TGTGCCAGCAGCACCGACTACCTAAGCACAGATACGCAGTATTTT CASSTDYLSTDTQYF
- TRBJ2-3 TRBV29-1 - TGCAGCGTTGAAGATCGGACTACCACTAGCACAGATACGCAGTATTTT CSVEDRTTTSTDTQYF
once TRBJ2-1 TRBV5-1 - TGCGCCAGCAGGGGGACTGGATACAATGAGCAGTTCTTC CASRGTGYNEQFF
few TRBJ2-7 TRBV4-1 TRBD1 TGCGCCAGCAGCCAAGATCCCGCGGGCAGGGGGCCGGGCGAGCAGTACTTC CASSQDPAGRGPGEQYF
- TRBJ2-3 TRBV4-1 TRBD2 TGCGCCAGCAGCCACCTAGCGGGAGGAAAGGCCACAGATACGCAGTATTTT CASSHLAGGKATDTQYF
- TRBJ1-1 TRBV6-1 - TGTGCCAGCAGTGAATCTAGGGGCACTGAAGCTTTCTTT CASSESRGTEAFF
once TRBJ2-2 TRBV7-3 - TGTGCCAGCAGCTTAAGTTCTGGTACCGGGGAGCTGTTTTTT CASSLSSGTGELFF
- TRBJ1-2 TRBV7-9 - TGTGCCAGCAGCTTATCGCAGGGCCGGTTGGGGGGCTACACCTTC CASSLSQGRLGGYTF
- TRBJ2-1 TRBV6-1 - TGTGCCAGCAGTGAAACTGGAGGGAGCTCCTACAATGAGCAGTTCTTC CASSETGGSSYNEQFF
once TRBJ2-3 TRBV30 - TGTGCCTGGAGCCACACAGATACGCAGTATTTT CAWSHTDTQYF
- TRBJ1-4 TRBV7-2 TRBD1 TGTGCCAGCAGCTTAGCGGGAGGGCAGGGGGCTAAAAAACTGTTTTTT CASSLAGGQGAKKLFF
- TRBJ1-1 TRBV6-4 - TGTGCCAGCAGTGCGATGGGGAACACTGAAGCTTTCTTT CASSAMGNTEAFF
- TRBJ2-3 TRBV6-6 - TGTGCCAGCAGTTACCGTGGCGCATCCACAGATACGCAGTATTTT CASSYRGASTDTQYF
- TRBJ1-1 TRBV5-1 - TGCGCCAGCAGCTTGATAACGAACACTGAAGCTTTCTTT CASSLITNTEAFF
- TRBJ2-7 TRBV11-2 TRBD2 TGTGCCAGCAGCTTAGATCTGGCTAGCGGGATTTACTTC CASSLDLASGIYF
- TRBJ2-1 TRBV28 TRBD2 TGTGCCAGCAGTTCGACTAGCGGGAGAGGTAATGAGCAGTTCTTC CASSSTSGRGNEQFF
- TRBJ1-1 TRBV13 TRBD1 TGTGCCAGCAGCCCCCCGGACAGGGTCAACACTGAAGCTTTCTTT CASSPPDRVNTEAFF
few TRBJ1-2 TRBV29-1 TRBD1 TGCAGCGGACAGGGAGCGGGAGGCTACACCTTC CSGQGAGGYTF
- TRBJ2-7 TRBV5-1 - TGCGCCAGCAGCTTGGTGGTAGCGCCTTACGAGCAGTACTTC CASSLVVAPYEQYF
- TRBJ2-3 TRBV7-9 - TGTGCCAGCAGCTTAGGGTGGGGGGATACGCAGTATTTT CASSLGWGDTQYF
- TRBJ2-7 TRBV19 - TGTGCCAGTAGTCCAGGGACGCTCAAAAACGAGCAGTACTTC CASSPGTLKNEQYF
- TRBJ2-7 TRBV5-1 TRBD1 TGCGCCAGCAGCCCTACGACAGGGTCGGCGATCGAGCAGTACTTC CASSPTTGSAIEQYF
once TRBJ2-7 TRBV6-6 TRBD2 TGTGCCAGCGCCCGTAGCGGGAGGGCCAGTAGCCACGAGCAGTACTTC CASARSGRASSHEQYF
- TRBJ2-2 TRBV6-1 TRBD2 TGTGCCAGCAGTGATAGGGCGGGAGTAACCGGGGAGCTGTTTTTT CASSDRAGVTGELFF
- TRBJ2-6 TRBV11-2 - TGTGCCAGCAGCTTACCCATACCCTCTGGGGCCAACGTCCTGACTTTC CASSLPIPSGANVLTF
few TRBJ1-1 TRBV30 - TGTGCCTGGAGACACGAGAACACTGAAGCTTTCTTT CAWRHENTEAFF
- TRBJ2-3 TRBV7-3 TRBD2 TGTGCCAGCAGCTCCTCCGGGACTAGCCTTAGCACAGATACGCAGTATTTT CASSSSGTSLSTDTQYF
- TRBJ2-1 TRBV5-1 TRBD1 TGCGCCAGCAGCTCCGGCCCGGGACAGGGGAGGGATGAGCAGTTCTTC CASSSGPGQGRDEQFF
- TRBJ1-2 TRBV29-1 TRBD1 TGCAGCGTAGGACAGGGGAACTATGGCTACACCTTC CSVGQGNYGYTF
- TRBJ1-2 TRBV9 - TGTGCCAGCAGCGCCGACCTAGAGGTACGTGGCTACACCTTC CASSADLEVRGYTF
- TRBJ2-1 TRBV18 TRBD2 TGTGCCAGCTCACCAAGGGGAGCGGGAGGTTTTAATGAGCAGTTCTTC CASSPRGAGGFNEQFF
- TRBJ2-1 TRBV5-4 TRBD1 TGTGCCAGCAGCTTGGGACAGGGATACAATGAGCAGTTCTTC CASSLGQGYNEQFF
few TRBJ2-7 TRBV18 - TGTGCCAGCTCACCAGGGGCGCAGGGGAACGAGCAGTACTTC CASSPGAQGNEQYF
- TRBJ2-1 TRBV4-2 TRBD2 TGTGCCAGCAGCCAAGACCGTCGGACTAGCGGGAGGTTGGGGGAGCAGTTCTTC CASSQDRRTSGRLGEQFF